These 32 T cell receptor beta chains share one sample of origin, sequenced in a study of cytomegalovirus exposure and HLA in healthy donors. Sequenced by immunoSEQ multiplex PCR; TCRdb stores in-frame clones only, minus some. The sample includes under 250,000 clones, 80% to 90% of them seen just once. The specimen was PBMCs. The origin of the receptors is a man aged 18 to 29 in good health and CMV-seronegative.

This chain links TRBV2 with TRBJ1-1, with a possible D match to TRBD1 (5 bases). Trimming shortened V by 4 bases and J by 5 bases, and 14 bases separated the two germline ends. Germline-derived CDR1 and CDR2 are SNHLY and FYNNEI. The length of the CDR3 is 14 residues. The CDR3 nucleotides read TGTGCCAGCAGTGTCCAGGGATTGGGGACTGAAGCTTTCTTT. As protein: CASSVQGLGTEAFF.

The chain couples TRBV5-1 to TRBJ2-3; 7 nucleotides match TRBD1. Looked up from germline, CDR1 is SGHRS and CDR2 is YFSETQ. There are 14 residues in the CDR3. With 3 bases clipped from V and 2 bases from J, the junction kept 3 bases outside the gene matches. Here the CDR3 reads CASSWDSFTDTQYF. CDR3 coding DNA: TGCGCCAGCAGCTGGGACAGCTTCACAGATACGCAGTATTTT.

CDR3 sequence: CASSFLAGERFF. CDR3 nucleotides: TGTGCCAGCAGCTTTCTAGCGGGAGAGAGGTTCTTC. The V and J genes are TRBV7-8 and TRBJ2-1, with TRBD2 identical over 10 bases. Germline V gives CDR1 SGHVS, CDR2 FQNEAQ. This CDR3 is 12 amino acids long. Germline trimming cut 3 bases from V and 15 bases from J; bases unmatched to any gene: 5.

The gene calls are TRBV5-1 and TRBJ2-5, with TRBD2 matching over 11 bases. The CDR3 covers 15 residues. V gave up 4 bases and J gave up 5 bases; unmatched junction bases: 7. Germline V gene data show CDR1 as SGHRS and CDR2 as YFSETQ. Written as DNA, the CDR3 is TGCGCCAGCAGCCTTCAACTAGCGGGAGTTGAGACCCAGTACTTC. Protein sequence: CASSLQLAGVETQYF. The entire variable domain, with the rest obtained from reference TRBV5-1 and TRBJ2-5, is as follows: KAGVTQTPRYLIKTRGQQVTLSCSPISGHRSVSWYQQTPGQGLQFLFEYFSETQRNKGNFPGRFSGRQFSNSRSEMNVSTLELGDSALYLCASSLQLAGVETQYFGPGTRLLVL.

This rearrangement joins TRBV28 to TRBJ2-5; D is possibly TRBD2 (6 bases). The CDR3 has 15 residues. CDR1 and CDR2 (germline): MDHEN, SYDVKM. With 3 bases removed from V and 2 bases from J, the gap between germline ends came to 13 bases. CDR3 region: CASSFESGVQETQYF. As DNA, the CDR3 is TGTGCCAGCAGTTTTGAGTCGGGGGTACAAGAGACCCAGTACTTC.

V is TRBV5-5 and J is TRBJ2-2, with D hard to call. This CDR3 has 13 residues. CDR1 is SGHKS, CDR2 YYEKEE, per germline (reference sequence). Trimming left V 4 bases short and J 6 bases short, with 10 bases between. CDR3 loop: CASSPYYAGELFF. The CDR3 nucleotides read TGTGCCAGCAGCCCTTACTACGCCGGGGAGCTGTTTTTT.

The chain uses TRBV19 and TRBJ2-6, with a weak D call TRBD1 (5 bases). Germline V CDR1 and CDR2: LNHDA, SQIVND (reference sequence). The CDR3 spans 17 residues. Trimming left V 3 bases short and J 0 bases short, with 12 bases between. The CDR3 loop reads CASSMGRRDSGANVLTF. DNA of the CDR3: TGTGCCAGTAGTATGGGGCGCAGGGACTCTGGGGCCAACGTCCTGACTTTC.

The rearrangement links TRBV11-3 to TRBJ1-1, with unresolved D. Trimming shortened V by 1 base and J by 3 bases, and 6 bases separated the two germline ends. The CDR3 sequence is 13 residues long. The germline gives CDR1 SGHNT, CDR2 YENEEA. The CDR3 nucleotides read TGTGCCAGCAGCTTAGTAACTGACACTGAAGCTTTCTTT. This gives the protein CASSLVTDTEAFF.

V is TRBV5-6 and J is TRBJ2-7, with D maybe TRBD2 (5 bases). With 4 bases removed from V and 7 bases from J, the gap between germline ends came to 9 bases. CDR3 length: 11 amino acids. Germline V gives CDR1 SGHDT, CDR2 YYEEEE. CDR3 loop: CASSGRGEQYF. CDR3 bases: TGTGCCAGCAGCGGCCGAGGGGAGCAGTACTTC.

V gene TRBV4-3 combines with J gene TRBJ1-2; 11 bases are a match to TRBD1. Germline-derived CDR1 and CDR2 are LGHNA and YSLEER. The J segment lost 3 bases and the V segment lost 4 bases, leaving 1 base of the junction unmatched. There are 14 residues in the CDR3. The CDR3 loop reads CASSRTGGDYGYTF. The CDR3 bases are TGCGCCAGCAGCCGGACAGGGGGCGACTATGGCTACACCTTC.

This rearrangement joins TRBV5-1 to TRBJ1-4; maybe TRBD1 (5 bases). Between the trimmed V and J ends, which lost 3 bases and 8 bases, there was a span of 14 bases. Per the germline V gene, CDR1 is SGHRS and CDR2 is YFSETQ. CDR3 size: 14 residues. Here the CDR3 reads CASSWRGPVEKLFF. DNA of the CDR3: TGCGCCAGCAGCTGGAGGGGACCCGTGGAAAAACTGTTTTTT.

The chain combines TRBV13 with TRBJ2-7; weak D call: TRBD2 (7 bases). V lost 2 bases and J 3 bases, leaving 11 bases between the germline ends. The CDR3 is made up of 14 amino acids. CDR1 PRHDT and CDR2 FYEKMQ come from the germline V gene (reference sequence). CDR3 protein: CASSLRGGGYEQYF. Written as DNA, the CDR3 is TGTGCCAGCAGCTTAAGGGGAGGGGGCTACGAGCAGTACTTC.

The rearrangement uses TRBV11-2 and TRBJ2-7; D gene uncertain. The V and J ends lost 3 bases and 6 bases respectively, with 15 bases between them. CDR1 and CDR2 from the germline V gene are SGHAT and FQNNGV. CDR3 length: 14 residues. The CDR3: CASSFLPSPSEQYF. The CDR3 nucleotides read TGTGCCAGCAGCTTTCTCCCGTCCCCTAGCGAGCAGTACTTC.

The rearrangement joins TRBV19 to TRBJ1-1, with 7 bases matching TRBD1. V lost 5 bases and J lost 1; bases outside the gene matches: 4. This CDR3 region has 14 residues. Germline CDR1 reads LNHDA; CDR2 reads SQIVND (reference sequence). CDR3 DNA sequence: TGTGCCAGTAGTCAGGGGGGACGGAACACTGAAGCTTTCTTT. This encodes CASSQGGRNTEAFF.

J is TRBJ2-5 and V is TRBV28; D not resolved. CDR1 and CDR2 (germline): MDHEN, SYDVKM. V was trimmed by 3 bases and J by 3 bases, leaving 11 bases between them. The CDR3 consists of 14 residues. The CDR3 loop reads CASSLAPREETQYF. CDR3 nucleotides: TGTGCCAGCAGTTTGGCCCCTAGAGAAGAGACCCAGTACTTC. Full variable domain (remainder filled in from reference TRBV28 and TRBJ2-5): DVKVTQSSRYLVKRTGEKVFLECVQDMDHENMFWYRQDPGLGLRLIYFSYDVKMKEKGDIPEGYSVSREKKERFSLILESASTNQTSMYLCASSLAPREETQYFGPGTRLLVL.

The sample holds a few counts of this clone. The chain recombines TRBV5-4 with TRBJ1-2; 9 bases agree with TRBD1. The junction had 3 bases not matched to a gene; V was cut back by 0 bases and J by 3 bases. Germline CDR1 SGHNT, CDR2 YYREEE (reference sequence). The CDR3 has 15 amino acids. The CDR3 region has the DNA TGTGCCAGCAGCTTGGCGGGACAGGGCCACTATGGCTACACCTTC. Its translation is CASSLAGQGHYGYTF.

The rearrangement uses TRBV9 and TRBJ2-2; no clear D gene. The CDR3 consists of 11 residues. Germline CDR1 SGDLS, CDR2 YYNGEE. Between the trimmed V and J ends, which lost 6 bases and 7 bases, there was a span of 7 bases. CDR3 in amino acids: CASTAGGELFF. CDR3 DNA: TGTGCCAGCACCGCCGGCGGGGAGCTGTTTTTT.

The chain carries TRBV5-4 and TRBJ2-5, with TRBD2 identical over 8 bases. CDR1 and CDR2 from the germline V gene are SGHNT and YYREEE (reference sequence). Losses at the gene ends were 0 bases for V and 5 bases for J; bases not matched to a gene: 6. This CDR3 has 15 residues. The CDR3 reads CASSLDVGGAETQYF. The CDR3 coding sequence is TGTGCCAGCAGCTTGGATGTCGGGGGGGCTGAGACCCAGTACTTC.

The J gene is TRBJ2-1, the V gene TRBV13; 9 nucleotides align to TRBD2. Trimming at V came to 5 bases and at J to 6 bases, leaving 8 bases not matched to a gene. This CDR3 comprises 15 residues. Germline V gives CDR1 PRHDT, CDR2 FYEKMQ (reference sequence). CDR3 protein: CASSALAGRLNEQFF. The CDR3 coding sequence is TGTGCCAGCAGCGCGCTAGCGGGGCGCCTCAATGAGCAGTTCTTC.

The chain employs TRBV6-5 and TRBJ2-1; D is unclear. Trimming took 0 bases from V and 7 from J, leaving 10 bases between them. The CDR3 totals 14 residues. From germline, CDR1 is MNHEY and CDR2 SVGAGI. The CDR3: CASSYSSLPNEQFF. In DNA, the CDR3 is TGTGCCAGCAGTTACTCGAGCCTTCCTAATGAGCAGTTCTTC.

This clone occurred a few times. J is TRBJ1-2 and V is TRBV7-9; D unresolved. Per germline, CDR1 SEHNR and CDR2 FQNEAQ (reference sequence). This CDR3 is built from 13 residues. V lost 1 base and J lost 5, with 8 bases in between. CDR3 protein: CASSLDSRYGYTF. In DNA, the CDR3 is TGTGCCAGCAGCTTAGACAGCCGTTATGGCTACACCTTC.

V and J are TRBV7-9 and TRBJ2-1; tentative D call: TRBD2 (5 bases). CDR1 and CDR2 (germline): SEHNR, FQNEAQ (reference sequence). Trimming took off 1 base at V and 16 bases at J, with 11 bases between the two ends. There are 11 residues in the CDR3. Here the CDR3 reads CASSLEAERFF. CDR3 DNA: TGTGCCAGCAGCTTAGAAGCGGAACGTTTCTTC.

This chain uses TRBV6-1 with TRBJ2-7; no clear D gene. The CDR3 loop spans 14 amino acids. Trimming stripped 4 bases from V and 0 bases from J, with 10 bases between. Germline CDR1 and CDR2: MNHNS and SASEGT. CDR3 bases: TGTGCCAGCAGTGCCCGCAGTACCTCCTACGAGCAGTACTTC. Its translation: CASSARSTSYEQYF.

V usage is TRBV5-1 and J usage is TRBJ2-7; 10 bases align to TRBD1. V shed 3 bases and J 1 base; nucleotides not matched to a gene: 1. CDR1 and CDR2 from the germline V gene are SGHRS and YFSETQ. This CDR3 spans 14 amino acids. The CDR3 sequence is CASSWGQGSYEQYF. The CDR3 bases are TGCGCCAGCAGCTGGGGACAGGGGTCCTACGAGCAGTACTTC.

The V gene is TRBV5-6, the J gene TRBJ1-1, with TRBD1 identical over 7 bases. Germline loops: CDR1 SGHDT, CDR2 YYEEEE. The J segment lost 5 bases and the V segment lost 1 base, leaving 5 bases of the junction unmatched. The CDR3 is 14 amino acids. The CDR3 region is CASSLLGDSTEAFF. The CDR3 DNA reads TGTGCCAGCAGCTTGTTGGGGGACAGTACTGAAGCTTTCTTT.

A few counts support this clone. The CDR3 DNA sequence: TGCGCCAGCAGCCGCCCCTTTCCGGGACTAGCGGGGAAGGGGGAGACCCAGTACTTC. It is translated as CASSRPFPGLAGKGETQYF. J is TRBJ2-5 and V is TRBV4-1, with 13 bases aligning to TRBD2. The CDR3 runs 19 residues. Germline V gene lookup returns CDR1 MGHRA and CDR2 YSYEKL. Trimming took 4 bases from V and 5 from J; bases not matched to a gene: 16.

This clone was seen only once. V is TRBV7-6 and J is TRBJ2-3; TRBD2 matches at 7 bases. The CDR3 is made up of 14 amino acids. The germline CDR1 and CDR2 sequences are SGHVS and FNYEAQ. The trim removed 2 bases at V and 3 bases at J, leaving 2 bases unmatched. In DNA form, the CDR3 reads TGTGCCAGCAGCTTACCGGGAGGAACAGATACGCAGTATTTT. It yields the protein CASSLPGGTDTQYF. Full variable domain (missing parts from reference TRBV7-6 and TRBJ2-3): GAGVSQSPRYKVTKRGQDVALRCDPISGHVSLYWYRQALGQGPEFLTYFNYEAQQDKSGLPNDRFSAERPEGSISTLTIQRTEQRDSAMYRCASSLPGGTDTQYFGPGTRLTVL.

The chain is built from TRBV2 and TRBJ2-4; 9 positions agree with TRBD1. The germline CDR1 and CDR2 sequences are SNHLY and FYNNEI. J lost 6 bases, V lost 4 bases, and 13 bases had no gene match. CDR3 size: 17 residues. The CDR3 reads CASSGPNRGLWGNIQYF. The CDR3 DNA sequence: TGTGCCAGCAGTGGACCGAACAGGGGGCTGTGGGGAAACATTCAGTACTTC.

This chain joins TRBV4-1 and TRBJ1-5; a possible D gene is TRBD1 (6 bases). The CDR3 is made up of 14 amino acids. V was pared by 0 bases and J by 9 bases, with 12 bases between. The V gene's germline CDR1 is MGHRA and CDR2 YSYEKL. CDR3 DNA sequence: TGCGCCAGCAGCCAAGAGGGGGGGCTCGGGCCCCAGCATTTT. It is translated as CASSQEGGLGPQHF.

The rearrangement links TRBV2 to TRBJ1-4; 7 bases are a match to TRBD1. Germline trimming cut 8 bases from V and 3 bases from J; bases unmatched to any gene: 6. This CDR3 is 14 amino acids long. Looked up from germline, CDR1 is SNHLY and CDR2 is FYNNEI. The CDR3, as DNA: TGTGCCAGCCTCCGGGACAGAGCTAATGAAAAACTGTTTTTT. It specifies CASLRDRANEKLFF.

This chain connects TRBV11-2 to TRBJ2-7, with a weak D call TRBD2 (5 bases). V was pared by 5 bases and J by 3 bases, with 14 bases between. The CDR3 contains 14 residues. Per the germline V gene, CDR1 is SGHAT and CDR2 is FQNNGV. This CDR3 reads CASSPRTGIYEQYF. The CDR3 DNA sequence: TGTGCCAGCAGCCCACGGACGGGGATCTACGAGCAGTACTTC.

Here the CDR3 reads CASSTGTGVFFEQYF. In nucleotides, the CDR3 is TGTGCCAGTAGTACCGGGACAGGGGTGTTTTTCGAGCAGTACTTC. V and J are TRBV19 and TRBJ2-7; 10 bases are a match to TRBD1. The CDR3 loop spans 15 amino acids. The junction had 9 bases not matched to a gene; V was cut back by 4 bases and J by 6 bases. Germline CDR1 is LNHDA and CDR2 is SQIVND (reference sequence).